This T cell receptor (beta chain) was identified during a study of cytomegalovirus exposure and HLA in healthy donors. Comment on this clone: Its antigen is undetermined.

Study-wide findings and caveats: A prior analysis recorded that most TCR beta V segments were productive about 87% or about 30% of the time. V- and J-gene trimming in TCR beta was tied to a missense DCLRE1C variant by an analysis performed later. An analysis was carried out at a later point. It showed that HLA-associated TCR beta chains were more clonally expanded than equally common non-associated chains.

The study ran its PCR with 60 Vbeta and 13 Jbeta primers. Clones were sequenced by immunoSEQ multiplex PCR, and TCRdb holds only the in-frame ones, with some missing. The sample has 120,000 to 150,000 clones; roughly 80% are singletons. CDR3 size: 16 residues. Germline trimming cut 5 bases from V and 5 bases from J; bases unmatched to any gene: 11. Germline V gene lookup returns CDR1 MDHEN and CDR2 SYDVKM. Sequenced input: PBMCs. V and J are TRBV28 and TRBJ2-1; 8 nucleotides match TRBD2. The origin of this receptor is a woman in her twenties or thirties in good health and CMV-seronegative. CDR3 region: CASSIAGTRIDNEQFF. CDR3 DNA: TGTGCCAGCAGTATCGCCGGGACTAGAATCGACAATGAGCAGTTCTTC.